This T cell receptor beta chain was captured by sequencing in a study of T cell repertoires in cytomegalovirus infection. Study information: From public TCR beta signatures came an indication of both CMV infection and matching HLA type. General observations from the study: Clonotypes of TCR beta that were HLA-C-restricted and CMV-specific dominated the ex vivo response.

The germline CDR1 and CDR2 sequences are LNHDA and SQIVND (reference sequence). The CDR3 is 15 residues long. V was trimmed by 3 bases and J by 5 bases, leaving 16 bases between them. Concerning this clonotype itself: Its antigen is not identified.

TCRdb analysed the reads with MiXCR anew, one entry per CDR3 protein. This sample has some 180,000 distinct CDR3 sequences; roughly a sixth occur once, and the top ten carry about 23%. Input material: CD8+ T cells from PBMCs. The TCR sequence derives from a human donor in good health (CMV status not recorded). Some clones in this sample may be carry-over from other donors' samples. The V call is TRBV19, the J call TRBJ1-1; maybe TRBD1 (6 bases). The CDR3 sequence: CASSIGEQGLTEAFF. The DNA of the CDR3 is TGTGCCAGTAGTATCGGGGAGCAGGGGCTAACTGAAGCTTTCTTT.